The present TCR beta chain was sequenced within a study of T cell responses to AZD1222 COVID-19 vaccine. The repertoire was sequenced with immunoSEQ multiplex PCR; TCRdb's copy has only in-frame clones and lacks some. The sample yields around 160,000 clones, about 93% seen once. Germline V gives CDR1 MGHRA, CDR2 YSYEKL. V dropped 2 bases and J dropped 7; count of bases not matched to a gene: 3. The CDR3 has 13 residues. V gene TRBV4-1 combines with J gene TRBJ2-3; 7 nucleotides align to TRBD1. The sample consisted of peripheral blood, taken on day 0 of AZD1222 vaccination. The receptor's source is an adult in good health. The CDR3 region has the DNA TGCGCCAGCAGCCAACCAGGGGGAAATACGCAGTATTTT. It encodes CASSQPGGNTQYF.